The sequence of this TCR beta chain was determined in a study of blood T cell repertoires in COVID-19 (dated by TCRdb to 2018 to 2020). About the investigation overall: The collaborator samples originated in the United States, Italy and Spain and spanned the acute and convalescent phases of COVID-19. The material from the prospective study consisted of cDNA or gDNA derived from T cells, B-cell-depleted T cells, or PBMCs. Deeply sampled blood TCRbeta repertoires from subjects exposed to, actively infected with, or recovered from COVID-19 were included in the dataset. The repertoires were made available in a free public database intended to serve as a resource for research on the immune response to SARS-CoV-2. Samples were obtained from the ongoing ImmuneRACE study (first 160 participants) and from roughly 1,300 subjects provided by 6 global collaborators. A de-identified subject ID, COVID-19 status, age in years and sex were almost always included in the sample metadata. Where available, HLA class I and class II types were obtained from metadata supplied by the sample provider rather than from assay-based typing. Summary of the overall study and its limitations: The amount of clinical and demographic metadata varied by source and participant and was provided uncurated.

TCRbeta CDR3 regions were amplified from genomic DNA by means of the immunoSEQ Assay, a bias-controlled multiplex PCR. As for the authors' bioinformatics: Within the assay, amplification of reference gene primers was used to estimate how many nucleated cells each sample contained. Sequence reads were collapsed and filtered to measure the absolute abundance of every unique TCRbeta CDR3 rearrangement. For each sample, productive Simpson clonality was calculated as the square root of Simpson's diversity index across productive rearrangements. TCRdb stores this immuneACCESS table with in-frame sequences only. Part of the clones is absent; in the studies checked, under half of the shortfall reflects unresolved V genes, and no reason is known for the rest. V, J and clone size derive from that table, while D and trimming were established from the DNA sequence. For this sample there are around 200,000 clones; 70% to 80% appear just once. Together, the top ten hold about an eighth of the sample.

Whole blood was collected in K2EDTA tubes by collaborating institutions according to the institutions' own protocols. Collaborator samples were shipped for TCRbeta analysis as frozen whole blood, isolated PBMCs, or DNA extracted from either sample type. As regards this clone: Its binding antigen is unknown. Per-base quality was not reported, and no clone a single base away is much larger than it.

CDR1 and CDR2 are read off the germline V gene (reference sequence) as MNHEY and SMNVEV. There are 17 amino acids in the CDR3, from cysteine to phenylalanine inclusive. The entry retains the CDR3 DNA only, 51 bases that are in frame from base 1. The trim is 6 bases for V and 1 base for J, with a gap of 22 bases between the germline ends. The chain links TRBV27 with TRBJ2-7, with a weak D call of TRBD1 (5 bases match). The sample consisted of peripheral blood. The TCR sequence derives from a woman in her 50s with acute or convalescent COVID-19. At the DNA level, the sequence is TGTGCCAGCAGGCCAAGTTTGCAGGCTAAGGGGTCCTACGAGCAGTACTTC. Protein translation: CASRPSLQAKGSYEQYF.